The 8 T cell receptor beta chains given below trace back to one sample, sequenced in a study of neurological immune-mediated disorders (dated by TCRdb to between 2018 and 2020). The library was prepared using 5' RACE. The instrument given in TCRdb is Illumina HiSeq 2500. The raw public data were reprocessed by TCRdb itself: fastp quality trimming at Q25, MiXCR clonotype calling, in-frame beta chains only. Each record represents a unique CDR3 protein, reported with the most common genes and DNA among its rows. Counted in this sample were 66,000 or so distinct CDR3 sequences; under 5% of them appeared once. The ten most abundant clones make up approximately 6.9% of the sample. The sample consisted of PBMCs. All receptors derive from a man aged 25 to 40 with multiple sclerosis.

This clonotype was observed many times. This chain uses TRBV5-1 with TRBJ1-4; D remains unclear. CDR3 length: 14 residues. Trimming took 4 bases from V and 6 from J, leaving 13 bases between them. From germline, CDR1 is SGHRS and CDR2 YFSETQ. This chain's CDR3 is CASSPLASDEKLFF. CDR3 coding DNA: TGCGCCAGCAGCCCACTGGCTTCGGATGAAAAACTGTTTTTT.

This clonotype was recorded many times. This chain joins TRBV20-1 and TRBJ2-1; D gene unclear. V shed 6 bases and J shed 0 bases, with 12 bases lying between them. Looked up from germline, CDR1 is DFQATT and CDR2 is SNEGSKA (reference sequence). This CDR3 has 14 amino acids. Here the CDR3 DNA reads TGCAGTGCCATGCGGTCCAGCTCCTACAATGAGCAGTTCTTC. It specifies CSAMRSSSYNEQFF.

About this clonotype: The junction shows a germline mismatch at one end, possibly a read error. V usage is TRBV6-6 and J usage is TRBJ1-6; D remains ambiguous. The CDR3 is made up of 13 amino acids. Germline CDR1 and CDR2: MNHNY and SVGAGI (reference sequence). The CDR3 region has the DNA TGTGCCAGCAGTTACTCGCGGGGTTCACCCCTCAACTTT. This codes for CASSYSRGSPLNF.

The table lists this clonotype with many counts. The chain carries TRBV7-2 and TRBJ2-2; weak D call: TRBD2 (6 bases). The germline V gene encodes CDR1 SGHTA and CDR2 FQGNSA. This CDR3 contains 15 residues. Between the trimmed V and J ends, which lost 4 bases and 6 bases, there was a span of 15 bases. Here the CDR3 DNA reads TGTGCCAGCAGCTCTCTAGCGATCCTCCCCGGGGAGCTGTTTTTT. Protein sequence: CASSSLAILPGELFF.

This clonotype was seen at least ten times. The CDR3 region has the DNA TGCGCCAGCAGCCAAGATCGACTGGCCGCGGGGACTGAAGCTTTCTTT. Translated: CASSQDRLAAGTEAFF. The J gene is TRBJ1-1, the V gene TRBV4-1; no clear D. The CDR3 spans 16 residues. CDR1 is MGHRA, CDR2 YSYEKL, per germline. Between the trimmed V and J ends, which lost 0 bases and 5 bases, there was a span of 16 bases.

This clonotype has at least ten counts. The DNA of the CDR3 is TGTGCCAGCAGCGCCCAAACTAGCGGGGGTTACACAGATACGCAGTATTTT. The encoded protein is CASSAQTSGGYTDTQYF. V and J are TRBV9 and TRBJ2-3; 11 bases agree with TRBD2. The CDR3 length is 17 residues. Germline V gives CDR1 SGDLS, CDR2 YYNGEE. The ends lost 3 bases at V and 2 bases at J; junction bases unmatched: 8.

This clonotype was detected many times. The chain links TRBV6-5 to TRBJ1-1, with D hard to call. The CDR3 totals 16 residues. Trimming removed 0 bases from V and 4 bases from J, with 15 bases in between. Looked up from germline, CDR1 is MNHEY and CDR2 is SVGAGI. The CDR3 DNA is TGTGCCAGCAGTTACTCGAACCCCCCCCACCTCACTGAAGCTTTCTTT. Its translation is CASSYSNPPHLTEAFF.

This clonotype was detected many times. Written as DNA, the CDR3 is TGTGCCAGCAGCACGGACAGCCTGAACACTGAAGCTTTCTTT. Translated: CASSTDSLNTEAFF. The chain has TRBV6-6 and TRBJ1-1; D may be TRBD1 (6 bases). The germline V gene encodes CDR1 MNHNY and CDR2 SVGAGI (reference sequence). The CDR3 extends over 14 amino acids. Trimming cost V 6 bases and J 0 bases, with 11 bases left between them.